This T cell receptor (beta chain) was identified during a study of T cells in Graves' hyperthyroidism and ophthalmopathy. Cells are PBMCs isolated from 10 ml of fresh blood. The CDR3 covers 14 residues. CDR1 SGDLS and CDR2 YYNGEE come from the germline V gene. J was trimmed by 5 bases and V by 4 bases; bases with no gene match: 6. Template material for amplifying TCR beta CDR3 regions consisted of RNA transcripts. First-round RT-PCR of the TCR CDR3 relied on the HTBI primer set. One entry per CDR3 protein, called by TCRdb with MiXCR from the multiplex PCR reads. The sample contains 300,000 to 400,000 distinct CDR3 sequences, 11% to 15% of which appear only once.

The chain joins TRBV9 to TRBJ2-3; 8 nucleotides agree with TRBD1. The clonotype originates from a woman younger than 45 with Graves' hyperthyroidism. Sequenced: blood. Written as DNA, the CDR3 is TGTGCCAGCAGCCCCGGACAGGGACAAGATACGCAGTATTTT. As protein: CASSPGQGQDTQYF.